One sample yielded the 9 T cell receptor beta chains listed below, sequenced in a study of molecular identifiers for immune sequencing clone quantification. MiXCR, run by TCRdb on the PCR reads, gives a single entry per CDR3 protein. The top ten clones hold approximately 0.78% of a sample with about 86,000 distinct CDR3 sequences, approximately 25% of them seen once. The sample taken for sequencing was naive CD8+ T cells from blood, with Jurkat cell RNA spiked in. Subset described: FACS-sorted CD8+CD4-CCR7+CD45RA+ naive T cells. The source is a human donor in good health. Some libraries in this study had Jurkat cell RNA spiked in.

In the case of this clonotype: This may come from a read error, since a much larger clone is one base off. V and J are TRBV2 and TRBJ2-7, with D perhaps matching TRBD1 (5 bases). V gave up 6 bases and J gave up 0 bases, with 9 bases separating them. This CDR3 is built from 13 residues. The germline CDR1 and CDR2 sequences are SNHLY and FYNNEI. Here the CDR3 reads CASRVDSSYEQYF. DNA of the CDR3: TGTGCCAGCAGAGTCGACAGCTCCTACGAGCAGTACTTC.

Only a few counts were recorded for this clonotype. The V call is TRBV15, the J call TRBJ2-7; 7 bases agree with TRBD1. The J segment lost 2 bases and the V segment lost 5 bases, leaving 6 bases of the junction unmatched. The CDR3 contains 14 residues. Germline V gene sequence: CDR1 LNHNV, CDR2 YYDKDF (reference sequence). The CDR3 DNA reads TGTGCCACCAGCGTACGACAGGGTACCTACGAGCAGTACTTC. This encodes CATSVRQGTYEQYF.

This clonotype was counted at least ten times. This chain connects TRBV7-9 to TRBJ2-3, with 13 bases lining up with TRBD2. CDR3 length: 14 residues. Germline trimming cut 7 bases from V and 4 bases from J; bases unmatched to any gene: 2. Germline values: CDR1 SEHNR, CDR2 FQNEAQ (reference sequence). CDR3 sequence (DNA): TGTGCCAGCACGGGACTAGCGGGACCAGATACGCAGTATTTT. Amino acid sequence: CASTGLAGPDTQYF.

This clonotype was detected many times. The CDR3 region has the DNA TGTGCCAGCAGCTTTTCCAACCCGAACACTGAAGCTTTCTTT. Residues: CASSFSNPNTEAFF. The V gene is TRBV5-4, the J gene TRBJ1-1; no firm D call. V was cut by 2 bases and J by 1 base, with 9 bases left in between. The CDR3 spans 14 residues. Per the germline V gene, CDR1 is SGHNT and CDR2 is YYREEE (reference sequence).

Concerning this clonotype itself: A much larger clone differs from this one at a single base, so this may be a read error. The V call is TRBV20-1, the J call TRBJ1-5, with D possibly TRBD1 on 5 matching bases. The CDR3 sequence is 14 residues long. CDR1 and CDR2 (germline): DFQATT, SNEGSKA (reference sequence). CDR3 nucleotides: TGCAGTGCTAGAGCACAGGACTGGGATCAGCCCCGGCATTTT. It specifies CSARAQDWDQPRHF.

This clonotype has at least ten counts. The chain joins TRBV28 to TRBJ2-3; D is unclear. Germline V gives CDR1 MDHEN, CDR2 SYDVKM. Between the trimmed V and J ends, which lost 2 bases and 3 bases, there was a span of 9 bases. The CDR3 has 14 residues. This CDR3 reads CASSLAPGTDTQYF. DNA for the CDR3: TGTGCCAGCAGTTTAGCCCCGGGTACAGATACGCAGTATTTT. Full variable domain (rest looked up from reference TRBV28 and TRBJ2-3): DVKVTQSSRYLVKRTGEKVFLECVQDMDHENMFWYRQDPGLGLRLIYFSYDVKMKEKGDIPEGYSVSREKKERFSLILESASTNQTSMYLCASSLAPGTDTQYFGPGTRLTVL.

This clonotype was found many times. The rearrangement uses TRBV29-1 and TRBJ2-4; D is ambiguous. Trimming took 5 bases from V and 2 from J, leaving 10 bases between them. Per germline, CDR1 SQVTM and CDR2 ANQGSEA. CDR3 size: 13 residues. This chain's CDR3 is CSVHTPTKNIQYF. The CDR3, as DNA: TGCAGCGTTCACACCCCAACCAAAAACATTCAGTACTTC. The whole variable domain, remainder taken from reference TRBV29-1 and TRBJ2-4, is SAVISQKPSRDICQRGTSLTIQCQVDSQVTMMFWYRQQPGQSLTLIATANQGSEATYESGFVIDKFPISRPNLTFSTLTVSNMSPEDSSIYLCSVHTPTKNIQYFGAGTRLSVL.

Turning to this clonotype: It may be a read error: a sequence one base away is much more abundant. The genes are TRBV11-2 and TRBJ2-7, with 10 nucleotides matching TRBD1. The CDR3 runs 15 residues. Germline V CDR1 and CDR2: SGHAT, FQNNGV. Germline trimming cut 5 bases from V and 6 bases from J; bases unmatched to any gene: 10. For the CDR3, the DNA is TGTGCCAGCAGCCCCGTGGGGGACAGGGGACCCGAGCAGTACTTC. Its protein is CASSPVGDRGPEQYF.

This clonotype has ten or more counts. The rearrangement uses TRBV20-1 and TRBJ1-1; the D is unclear. The CDR3 has 11 amino acids. Germline assignment: CDR1 DFQATT and CDR2 SNEGSKA (reference sequence). Trimming removed 0 bases from V and 6 bases from J, with 5 bases in between. DNA for the CDR3: TGCAGTGCTAGAGATGTTTCTGAAGCTTTCTTT. Translation gives CSARDVSEAFF.